The 8 T cell receptor beta chains in this list originate from one sample, sequenced in a study of T cells after yellow fever vaccination. TCRdb reanalysed the 5' RACE reads using MiXCR and keeps one entry per CDR3 protein. The data hold 280,000 or so distinct CDR3 sequences, with approximately 8% observed a single time. Source: CD4+ T cells sorted from PBMCs, taken 5 days after the yellow fever booster vaccination. The receptors here all came from a man younger than 35 who received the YFV17D yellow fever vaccine.

V usage is TRBV27 and J usage is TRBJ1-2; 7 nucleotides agree with TRBD1. Per germline, CDR1 MNHEY and CDR2 SMNVEV (reference sequence). With 5 bases clipped from V and 7 bases from J, the junction kept 7 bases outside the gene matches. This CDR3 spans 13 amino acids. The chain's CDR3 is CASSPRQGSGYTF. DNA for the CDR3: TGTGCCAGCAGTCCGCGACAGGGAAGTGGCTACACCTTC.

This clonotype was seen a few times. The gene calls are TRBV6-5 and TRBJ2-2; D is undetermined. The germline V gene encodes CDR1 MNHEY and CDR2 SVGAGI. V lost 5 bases, J lost 3 bases, and 10 bases lay in between. This CDR3 comprises 14 residues. CDR3 coding DNA: TGTGCCAGCAGTGAAACCCGGGACACCGGGGAGCTGTTTTTT. Translated: CASSETRDTGELFF.

The chain recombines TRBV7-8 with TRBJ1-1; D is perhaps TRBD1 (6 bases). The germline V gene has CDR1 SGHVS and CDR2 FQNEAQ. The CDR3 is 18 amino acids. V was trimmed by 4 bases and J by 0 bases, leaving 21 bases between them. This CDR3 reads CASSSVARGRNMNTEAFF. CDR3 coding DNA: TGTGCCAGCAGCTCGGTGGCCAGGGGACGGAACATGAACACTGAAGCTTTCTTT.

This clonotype was picked up a small number of times. The chain combines TRBV24-1 with TRBJ1-5; 9 bases agree with TRBD1. Germline assignment: CDR1 KGHDR and CDR2 SFDVKD. Trimming took 4 bases from V and 6 from J; bases not matched to a gene: 6. CDR3 length: 15 residues. The CDR3 bases are TGTGCCACCAGTGAATCTACAGGGGGCAGTCAGCCCCAGCATTTT. Translated, it gives CATSESTGGSQPQHF.

This chain connects TRBV10-2 to TRBJ1-1; D is unclear. CDR1 WSHSY and CDR2 SAAADI come from the germline V gene. The CDR3 totals 14 residues. V dropped 6 bases and J dropped 2 bases, with 13 bases sitting between them. CDR3 coding DNA: TGCGCCAGCAGGGATGTCGGTGGTAACACTGAAGCTTTCTTT. As protein: CASRDVGGNTEAFF.

This clonotype was detected only a few times. V and J are TRBV28 and TRBJ2-6; TRBD2 matches 7 bases. Germline CDR1 MDHEN, CDR2 SYDVKM. J lost 2 bases, V lost 6 bases, and 10 bases had no gene match. The CDR3 runs to 17 residues. In nucleotides, the CDR3 is TGTGCCAGCAGCTCCCCTGGGGAGGGCCCTGGGGCCAACGTCCTGACTTTC. Translated: CASSSPGEGPGANVLTF.

V gene TRBV5-5 combines with J gene TRBJ2-3, with 13 bases lining up with TRBD2. CDR3 length: 16 residues. J gave up 6 bases and V 3 bases, and 7 bases lay outside the gene matches. Germline assignment: CDR1 SGHKS and CDR2 YYEKEE (reference sequence). The CDR3, as DNA: TGTGCCAGCAGCTGGACTAGCGGGGGAAGGACGGATACGCAGTATTTT. Its translation: CASSWTSGGRTDTQYF.

This clonotype was found a few times. The chain employs TRBV27 and TRBJ2-5; D is unresolved. The CDR3 extends over 15 amino acids. The V gene lost 3 bases and the J gene lost 7 bases, with 18 bases spanning the gap. Germline CDR1 is MNHEY and CDR2 is SMNVEV (reference sequence). The CDR3 is CASSFSGDLIGTQYF. CDR3 coding DNA: TGTGCCAGCAGTTTCTCAGGCGACCTCATAGGGACCCAGTACTTC.